The T cell receptor (beta chain) under discussion was sequenced for a study of OX40 agonist ivuxolimab in advanced cancers. Study details: Recorded diagnoses for dose-escalation patients were hepatocellular carcinoma, melanoma, renal cell or head and neck cancer.

The table came from immunoSEQ multiplex PCR; TCRdb's copy has only in-frame clones and leaves some out. This sample has about 18,000 clones, with around four fifths found just once. General study results and limits: Normalized expansion of T-cell clones was also low for some nonresponders. Averaging showed that CD8+ T cells had more expanded clones than CD4+ did.

A note on this clone: No antigen is known for it.

This CDR3 has 14 amino acids. From germline, CDR1 is KGHSH and CDR2 LQKENI. The chain recombines TRBV18 with TRBJ2-5; TRBD1 is a possible D gene (6 bases). The DNA end is a closer match to TRBJ2-7, so the J assignment may be wrong. The source of this sequence is an adult with an advanced solid tumor such as melanoma, head and neck, liver or kidney cancer. The material was CD4+ or CD8+ T cells sorted from blood, obtained in a trial of the OX40 agonist ivuxolimab. The CDR3 is CASSPSDRYNEQYF. Written as DNA, the CDR3 is TGTGCCAGCTCACCTTCAGACAGGTACAACGAGCAGTACTTC.